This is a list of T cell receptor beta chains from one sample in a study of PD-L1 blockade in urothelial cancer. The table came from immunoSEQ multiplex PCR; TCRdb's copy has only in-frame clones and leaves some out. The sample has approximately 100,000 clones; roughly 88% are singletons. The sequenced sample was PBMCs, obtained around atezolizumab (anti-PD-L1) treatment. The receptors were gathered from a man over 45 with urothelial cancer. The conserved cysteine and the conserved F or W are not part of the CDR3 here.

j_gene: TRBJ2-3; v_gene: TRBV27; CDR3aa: ASSRDRDRVTDTQY
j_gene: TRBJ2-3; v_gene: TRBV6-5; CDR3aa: ASSFGNTQY
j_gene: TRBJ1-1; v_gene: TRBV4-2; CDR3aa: ASSYKVSGNTEAF
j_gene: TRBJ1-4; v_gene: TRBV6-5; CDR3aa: ASSPTGGDEKLF
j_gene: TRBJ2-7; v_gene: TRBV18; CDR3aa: ASSRTGGNEQY
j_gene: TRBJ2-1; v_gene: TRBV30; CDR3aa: AWTRGSEQF
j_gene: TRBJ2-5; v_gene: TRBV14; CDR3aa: ASSQGSRSQETQY
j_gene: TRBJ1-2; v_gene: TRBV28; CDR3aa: ASSPSGNMGTGRWYGYT
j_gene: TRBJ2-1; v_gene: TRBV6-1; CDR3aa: ASSARGAGGLFNEQF
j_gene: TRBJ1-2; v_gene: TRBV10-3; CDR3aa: AISPGQGIARGYT
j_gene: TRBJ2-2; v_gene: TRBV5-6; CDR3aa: ASSLSGEYTGELF
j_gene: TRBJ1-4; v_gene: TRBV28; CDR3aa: ASRSPRDSRDEKLF
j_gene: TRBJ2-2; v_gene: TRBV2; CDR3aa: ASSEDGMNTGELF
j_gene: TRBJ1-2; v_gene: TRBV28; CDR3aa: ASSLPLTGGYT
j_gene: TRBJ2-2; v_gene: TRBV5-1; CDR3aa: ASSPRGAPLDAGELF
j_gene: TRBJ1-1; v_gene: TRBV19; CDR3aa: ASRKSSGGVTEAF
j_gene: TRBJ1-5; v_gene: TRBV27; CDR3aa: ASSFSGPQPQH
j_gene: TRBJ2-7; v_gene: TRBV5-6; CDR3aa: ASSLGGRRDLSYEQY
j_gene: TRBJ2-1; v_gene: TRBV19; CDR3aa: ASSIEARGWNEQF
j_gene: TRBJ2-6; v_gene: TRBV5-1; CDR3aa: ASSLYNSGANVLT
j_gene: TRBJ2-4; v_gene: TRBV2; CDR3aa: ASSWTSGLAKNIQY
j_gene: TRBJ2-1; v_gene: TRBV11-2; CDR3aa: ASSPRVAVQNEQF
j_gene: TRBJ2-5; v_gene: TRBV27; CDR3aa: ASSLYSGLAGVRQETQY